This T cell receptor beta chain stems from a study of PD-L1 blockade in urothelial cancer. Whole-study context: Atezolizumab 1,200 mg was given intravenously every 3 weeks, starting 2014.

J gave up 5 bases and V 4 bases, and 9 bases lay outside the gene matches. The length of the CDR3 is 15 residues. CDR1 SEHNR and CDR2 FQNEAQ come from the germline V gene (reference sequence). Time point noted: pretreatment peripheral blood. Using immunoSEQ multiplex PCR, the repertoire was profiled, and TCRdb retains in-frame clones only, with some absent. The sample lists roughly 77,000 clones; over 80% were seen once. The source material was PBMCs, sampled around atezolizumab (anti-PD-L1) treatment. The chain uses TRBV7-9 and TRBJ2-5, with 8 bases lining up with TRBD2. The origin of this receptor is a woman in her sixties or seventies with urothelial cancer. CDR3 bases: TGTGCCAGCAGCTGGCTTCTCGGCGGGGGGGAGACCCAGTACTTC. The encoded protein is CASSWLLGGGETQYF.